One sample yielded the 26 T cell receptor beta chains listed below, sequenced in a study of control samples from healthy donors and cancer patients. The protocol was immunoSEQ multiplex PCR, while the TCRdb copy is restricted to in-frame clones and leaves out a portion. The sample has 70,000 or so clones; about 80% are singletons. Sequencing used blood. These receptors all come from a man in his fifties in good health.

In regard to this clone: A clone one base away is much larger, so this may be a read error. This sequence joins TRBV7-2 and TRBJ1-2; 7 nucleotides align to TRBD1. With 1 base clipped from V and 4 bases from J, the junction kept 0 bases outside the gene matches. The CDR3 covers 13 residues. CDR1 and CDR2 (germline): SGHTA, FQGNSA. The CDR3 DNA follows: TGTGCCAGCAGCTTAGAGGGGGCCTATGGCTACACCTTC. This encodes CASSLEGAYGYTF. Variable domain in full (rest from reference TRBV7-2 and TRBJ1-2): GAGVSQSPSNKVTEKGKDVELRCDPISGHTALYWYRQSLGQGLEFLIYFQGNSAPDKSGLPSDRFSAERTGGSVSTLTIQRTQQEDSAVYLCASSLEGAYGYTFGSGTRLTVV.

This clone was recorded only once. This sequence joins TRBV2 and TRBJ2-5; D is ambiguous. V lost 7 bases to trimming and J lost 6 bases, with 6 bases between them. The CDR3 is 10 residues long. Germline CDR1 and CDR2: SNHLY and FYNNEI. CDR3 coding DNA: TGTGCCAGCACCACGAAGACCCAGTACTTC. Amino acids: CASTTKTQYF.

The chain is built from TRBV10-3 and TRBJ2-7; D unclear. Germline CDR1 reads ENHRY; CDR2 reads SYGVKD. This CDR3 is 14 amino acids long. With 7 bases removed from V and 0 bases from J, the gap between germline ends came to 13 bases. As DNA, the CDR3 is TGTGCCATCAAGAGCTCCGTTAGCTCCTACGAGCAGTACTTC. This sequence encodes CAIKSSVSSYEQYF.

V usage is TRBV5-4 and J usage is TRBJ1-4; no clear D gene. The V and J ends lost 0 bases and 2 bases respectively, with 14 bases between them. The CDR3 consists of 17 residues. Germline CDR1 reads SGHNT; CDR2 reads YYREEE (reference sequence). In nucleotides, the CDR3 is TGTGCCAGCAGCTTGGGGGTTAGCCGAGGGACTAATGAAAAACTGTTTTTT. Translated, it gives CASSLGVSRGTNEKLFF.

Here the CDR3 reads CASGLATSGRTNEQFF. Here the CDR3 DNA reads TGTGCTAGTGGTTTGGCAACTAGCGGGAGGACCAATGAGCAGTTCTTC. The gene calls are TRBV12-5 and TRBJ2-1, with 12 nucleotides matching TRBD2. J lost 6 bases, V lost 1 base, and 4 bases had no gene match. The CDR3 totals 16 residues. The V gene's germline CDR1 is LGHNT and CDR2 FRNRAP. Based on the CDR3 plus reference TRBV12-5 and TRBJ2-1, the full variable domain is DARVTQTPRHKVTEMGQEVTMRCQPILGHNTVFWYRQTMMQGLELLAYFRNRAPLDDSGMPKDRFSAEMPDATLATLKIQPSEPRDSAVYFCASGLATSGRTNEQFFGPGTRLTVL.

The chain employs TRBV2 and TRBJ1-1; D is undetermined. Germline V gene sequence: CDR1 SNHLY, CDR2 FYNNEI. CDR3 length equals 13 residues. The V gene lost 5 bases and the J gene lost 1 base, with 8 bases spanning the gap. The CDR3 bases are TGTGCCAGCAGTCCTTGGACGAACACTGAAGCTTTCTTT. Protein product: CASSPWTNTEAFF.

The chain has TRBV7-2 and TRBJ2-2, with 9 bases lining up with TRBD2. Germline CDR1 and CDR2: SGHTA and FQGNSA. The CDR3 loop spans 14 amino acids. Losses at the gene ends were 2 bases for V and 6 bases for J; bases not matched to a gene: 1. CDR3 DNA sequence: TGTGCCAGCAGCTTACTAGCGGGGTCCGGGGAGCTGTTTTTT. This sequence encodes CASSLLAGSGELFF. Using reference TRBV7-2 and TRBJ2-2 for the parts outside the CDR3, the full variable domain is GAGVSQSPSNKVTEKGKDVELRCDPISGHTALYWYRQSLGQGLEFLIYFQGNSAPDKSGLPSDRFSAERTGGSVSTLTIQRTQQEDSAVYLCASSLLAGSGELFFGEGSRLTVL.

The V and J genes are TRBV6-5 and TRBJ2-1; 8 bases are shared with TRBD1. Germline CDR1 reads MNHEY; CDR2 reads SVGAGI. Trimming at V came to 7 bases and at J to 8 bases, leaving 10 bases not matched to a gene. This CDR3 is 14 amino acids long. The chain's CDR3 is CASNIDRGSDEQFF. The CDR3 DNA reads as TGTGCCAGCAACATCGACAGGGGTAGCGATGAGCAGTTCTTC.

The rearrangement joins TRBV5-6 to TRBJ2-7; D may be TRBD2 (6 bases). Per germline, CDR1 SGHDT and CDR2 YYEEEE. The CDR3 extends over 16 amino acids. The V end was cut by 0 bases, the J end by 2 bases, with 15 bases between. CDR3 sequence (DNA): TGTGCCAGCAGCTTGGTGGGGGGTGAACGCCCCTACGAGCAGTACTTC. The encoded protein is CASSLVGGERPYEQYF.

DNA for the CDR3: TGCAGCGTCCGACAGGGGTTAGCAGATACGCAGTATTTT. It encodes CSVRQGLADTQYF. The chain uses TRBV29-1 and TRBJ2-3, with 8 bases lining up with TRBD1. The length of the CDR3 is 13 residues. Germline V gives CDR1 SQVTM, CDR2 ANQGSEA. V trimming: 6 bases; J trimming: 4 bases; junction bases outside the gene matches: 6.

The J gene is TRBJ2-5, the V gene TRBV7-3, with D perhaps matching TRBD2 (6 bases). CDR1 is SGHTA and CDR2 is FQGTGA in the germline V gene. Trimming cost V 3 bases and J 4 bases, with 9 bases left between them. The CDR3 runs to 13 residues. CDR3 in amino acids: CASSFGGIETQYF. The DNA for the CDR3 is TGTGCCAGCAGCTTCGGGGGAATAGAGACCCAGTACTTC.

This chain uses TRBV7-2 with TRBJ1-3, with D uncertain. Germline V gene data show CDR1 as SGHTA and CDR2 as FQGNSA. CDR3 length: 15 residues. The V end lost 0 bases, the J end lost 0 bases, and 6 bases lay between the germline ends. The CDR3 reads CASSLATHSGNTIYF. The DNA of the CDR3 is TGTGCCAGCAGCTTAGCCACCCACTCTGGAAACACCATATATTTT.

The V gene is TRBV5-5, the J gene TRBJ1-6; 8 bases are shared with TRBD1. Per germline, CDR1 SGHKS and CDR2 YYEKEE (reference sequence). The V gene end was trimmed by 6 bases and the J gene end by 6 bases; junction bases not matched to a gene: 11. CDR3 length: 16 residues. The CDR3 region has the DNA TGTGCCAGCACCCTGCATCAGGGGGCTTCTAATTCACCCCTCCACTTT. This gives the protein CASTLHQGASNSPLHF.

The chain uses TRBV2 and TRBJ1-2; D ambiguous. V dropped 3 bases and J dropped 4 bases, with 15 bases sitting between them. In germline, CDR1 is SNHLY, CDR2 FYNNEI. The CDR3 contains 15 residues. CDR3 DNA sequence: TGTGCCAGCAGTGATCTGGGGAACTCTCCCTATGGCTACACCTTC. Translating it yields CASSDLGNSPYGYTF. The entire variable domain, with the rest obtained from reference TRBV2 and TRBJ1-2, is as follows: EPEVTQTPSHQVTQMGQEVILRCVPISNHLYFYWYRQILGQKVEFLVSFYNNEISEKSEIFDDQFSVERPDGSNFTLKIRSTKLEDSAMYFCASSDLGNSPYGYTFGSGTRLTVV.

This chain links TRBV6-2 or TRBV6-3 with TRBJ1-3; no firm D call. Germline CDR1 reads MNHEY; CDR2 reads SVGEGT. The CDR3 has 15 residues. Trimming removed 0 bases at V and 1 base at J, with 7 bases between. CDR3: CASSYSGPSGNTIYF. The DNA for the CDR3 is TGTGCCAGCAGTTACTCAGGTCCTTCTGGAAACACCATATATTTT.

The V gene is TRBV30, the J gene TRBJ1-6; 7 bases match TRBD1. The V and J ends lost 3 bases and 0 bases, in that order; junction bases with no gene match: 5. Germline V gives CDR1 GTSNPN, CDR2 SVGIG (reference sequence). The CDR3 sequence is 16 residues long. CDR3 nucleotides: TGTGCCTGGAGCGGGGACAGCAGCTCCTATAATTCACCCCTCCACTTT. Protein: CAWSGDSSSYNSPLHF.

The J gene is TRBJ2-7, the V gene TRBV5-5, with 7 bases lining up with TRBD1. Germline CDR1 is SGHKS and CDR2 is YYEKEE (reference sequence). The trim removed 4 bases at V and 2 bases at J, leaving 6 bases unmatched. The CDR3 contains 14 residues. The CDR3: CASSPRDRAYEQYF. In nucleotides, the CDR3 is TGTGCCAGCAGCCCCCGGGACAGAGCCTACGAGCAGTACTTC.

The CDR3 is CASSLTGDEQYF. CDR3 in DNA: TGTGCCAGCAGCCTGACAGGGGACGAGCAGTACTTC. The rearrangement joins TRBV28 to TRBJ2-7; TRBD1 matches 8 bases. Trimming took 6 bases from V and 5 from J; bases not matched to a gene: 3. CDR1 and CDR2 from the germline V gene are MDHEN and SYDVKM. CDR3 size: 12 residues.

This clone was counted a few times. The V gene is TRBV14, the J gene TRBJ1-2; D perhaps matches TRBD1 (5 bases). V lost 3 bases, J lost 6 bases, and 14 bases lay in between. The length of the CDR3 is 14 residues. In germline, CDR1 is SGHDN, CDR2 FVKESK. The DNA of the CDR3 is TGTGCCAGCAGCCAGGCATGGGGGTCGGATGGCTACACCTTC. This sequence encodes CASSQAWGSDGYTF.

The chain uses TRBV6-4 and TRBJ1-2; 9 bases line up with TRBD1. V was clipped by 3 bases and J by 4 bases; unmatched bases: 6. Germline CDR1 and CDR2: MRHNA and SNTAGT. The CDR3 covers 15 residues. The CDR3 spells CASSEGQGRFYGYTF. CDR3 in DNA: TGTGCCAGCAGTGAAGGACAGGGGAGGTTCTATGGCTACACCTTC.

The chain has TRBV6-5 and TRBJ2-1, with a weak D call TRBD1 (7 bases). In germline, CDR1 is MNHEY, CDR2 SVGAGI. CDR3 length equals 13 residues. Trimming cost V 11 bases and J 7 bases, with 18 bases left between them. CDR3 in amino acids: CAVEGAFPNEQFF. CDR3 coding DNA: TGTGCCGTGGAGGGGGCCTTTCCAAATGAGCAGTTCTTC.

V usage is TRBV5-6 and J usage is TRBJ1-3; D is perhaps TRBD1 (5 bases). The V gene lost 4 bases and the J gene lost 0 bases, with 11 bases spanning the gap. In germline, CDR1 is SGHDT, CDR2 YYEEEE. The CDR3 length is 15 residues. CDR3 in DNA: TGTGCCAGCAGCAGGGACCCGGGCTCTGGAAACACCATATATTTT. Its translation is CASSRDPGSGNTIYF.

The V gene is TRBV10-3, the J gene TRBJ2-7; 8 positions match TRBD2. The CDR3 covers 15 residues. Germline CDR1 and CDR2: ENHRY and SYGVKD. V was clipped by 2 bases and J by 4 bases; unmatched bases: 7. CDR3 in DNA: TGTGCCATCAGTGAGGGAAGCGGGAGTAAATACGAGCAGTACTTC. Translated, it gives CAISEGSGSKYEQYF.

The chain combines TRBV10-3 with TRBJ2-1; TRBD1 might be the D (6 bases). Germline CDR1 reads ENHRY; CDR2 reads SYGVKD. The V and J ends lost 3 bases and 6 bases respectively, with 12 bases between them. The CDR3 contains 14 residues. CDR3 in amino acids: CAISDYQDSNEQFF. The CDR3 coding sequence is TGTGCCATCAGTGACTATCAGGACAGCAATGAGCAGTTCTTC.

The rearrangement uses TRBV5-1 and TRBJ1-1; 7 bases map to TRBD1. Germline CDR1 and CDR2: SGHRS and YFSETQ. The CDR3 extends over 15 amino acids. Trimming removed 4 bases from V and 0 bases from J; junction bases left unmatched: 6. In nucleotides, the CDR3 is TGCGCCAGCAGCACACGGGACAGTATGAACACTGAAGCTTTCTTT. It yields the protein CASSTRDSMNTEAFF. Based on the CDR3 plus reference TRBV5-1 and TRBJ1-1, the full variable domain is KAGVTQTPRYLIKTRGQQVTLSCSPISGHRSVSWYQQTPGQGLQFLFEYFSETQRNKGNFPGRFSGRQFSNSRSEMNVSTLELGDSALYLCASSTRDSMNTEAFFGQGTRLTVV.

Remarks on this clone: The same CDR3 arises from other DNA sequences in this sample as well. The chain joins TRBV4-1 to TRBJ2-2; TRBD1 might be the D (5 bases). This CDR3 spans 15 amino acids. Germline assignment: CDR1 MGHRA and CDR2 YSYEKL. V shed 3 bases and J shed 6 bases, with 14 bases lying between them. The CDR3 sequence: CASSHPSGSAGELFF. In DNA, the CDR3 is TGCGCCAGCAGCCACCCTTCAGGGTCGGCCGGGGAGCTGTTTTTT.